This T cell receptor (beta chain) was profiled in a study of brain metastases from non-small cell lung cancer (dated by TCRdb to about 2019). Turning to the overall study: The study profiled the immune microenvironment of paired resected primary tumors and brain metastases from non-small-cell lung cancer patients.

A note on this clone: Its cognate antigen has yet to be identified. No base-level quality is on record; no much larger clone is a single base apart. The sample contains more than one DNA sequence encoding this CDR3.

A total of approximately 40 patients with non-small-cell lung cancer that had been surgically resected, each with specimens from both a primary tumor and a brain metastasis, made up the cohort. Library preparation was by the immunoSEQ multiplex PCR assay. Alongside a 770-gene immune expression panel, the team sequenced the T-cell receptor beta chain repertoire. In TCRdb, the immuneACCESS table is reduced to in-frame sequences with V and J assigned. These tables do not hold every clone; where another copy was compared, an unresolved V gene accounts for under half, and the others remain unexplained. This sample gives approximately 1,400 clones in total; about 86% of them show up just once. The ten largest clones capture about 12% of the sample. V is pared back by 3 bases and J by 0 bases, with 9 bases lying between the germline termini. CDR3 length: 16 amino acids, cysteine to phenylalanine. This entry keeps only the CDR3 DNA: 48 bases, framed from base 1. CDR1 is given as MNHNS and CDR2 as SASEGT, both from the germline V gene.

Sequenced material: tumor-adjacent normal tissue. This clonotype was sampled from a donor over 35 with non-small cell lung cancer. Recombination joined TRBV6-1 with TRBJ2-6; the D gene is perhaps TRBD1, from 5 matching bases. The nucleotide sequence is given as TGTGCCAGCAGTGATCCTAGGGGCTCTGGGGCCAACGTCCTGACTTTC. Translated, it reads CASSDPRGSGANVLTF.